The clone carrying this TCR beta chain was detected a few times. The data were obtained in a study of T-cell memory formation after mild COVID-19. Germline values: CDR1 LNHNV, CDR2 YYDKDF (reference sequence). The CDR3 covers 15 residues. V dropped 3 bases and J dropped 10; count of bases not matched to a gene: 11. It was 5'RACE with constant-segment primers that produced the TCR alpha and TCR beta cDNA libraries, which carried sample barcodes and UMIs. TCRdb independently ran MiXCR on the 5' RACE reads; one entry per CDR3 protein. The table lists approximately 580,000 distinct CDR3 sequences, around 21% of them singletons, with roughly an eighth in the top ten.

The specimen sequenced was PBMCs or a T cell subset sorted from them (not recorded which). The receptor was derived from an adult woman who had mild COVID-19 (a few samples of this study predate the infection). Cell type and time point are not known. The chain uses TRBV15 and TRBJ1-4, with 7 bases matching TRBD1. CDR3: CATSRSRDSEGKLFF. The CDR3 region has the DNA TGTGCCACCAGCAGGAGCCGGGACAGTGAGGGAAAACTGTTTTTT.